The 14 T cell receptor beta chains below all came from one sample that was sequenced in a study of OX40 agonist ivuxolimab in advanced cancers. Here immunoSEQ multiplex PCR was the method, and the copy in TCRdb shows in-frame clones only, minus some. This table holds about 48,000 clones, 85% to 95% found once. This sample comprised CD4+ or CD8+ T cells sorted from blood, obtained in a trial of the OX40 agonist ivuxolimab. These receptors came from an adult with an advanced solid tumor such as melanoma, head and neck, liver or kidney cancer.

The V call is TRBV27, the J call TRBJ1-1; D is ambiguous. Germline CDR1 is MNHEY and CDR2 is SMNVEV (reference sequence). There are 13 residues in the CDR3. Trimming shortened V by 0 bases and J by 0 bases, and 2 bases separated the two germline ends. CDR3 amino acids: CASSLSVNTEAFF. The CDR3 nucleotides read TGTGCCAGCAGTTTATCCGTGAACACTGAAGCTTTCTTT.

This clone was counted once. The V and J genes are TRBV30 and TRBJ2-2; D not resolved. CDR1 is GTSNPN and CDR2 is SVGIG in the germline V gene (reference sequence). V was pared by 0 bases and J by 3 bases, with 8 bases between. CDR3 length equals 14 residues. The chain's CDR3 is CAWSVLEYTGELFF. CDR3 nucleotides: TGTGCCTGGAGTGTATTGGAGTACACCGGGGAGCTGTTTTTT.

CDR3 nucleotides: TGTGCCAGCAGTGAATATGGGAAATCCTCTGGAAACACCATATATTTT. The encoded protein is CASSEYGKSSGNTIYF. V is TRBV6-1 and J is TRBJ1-3; D is ambiguous. Germline CDR1 is MNHNS and CDR2 is SASEGT. The V and J ends lost 2 bases and 0 bases respectively, with 11 bases between them. The CDR3 is 16 residues long.

The genes are TRBV7-9 and TRBJ2-5, with D perhaps assigned TRBD1 or TRBD2 (6 bases each). Germline CDR1 is SEHNR and CDR2 is FQNEAQ (reference sequence). CDR3 length equals 14 residues. The V end lost 3 bases, the J end lost 3 bases, and 11 bases lay between the germline ends. This CDR3 reads CASSFEGGEETQYF. Here the CDR3 DNA reads TGTGCCAGCAGCTTCGAGGGGGGAGAAGAGACCCAGTACTTC.

The V gene is TRBV19, the J gene TRBJ1-2; D is perhaps TRBD1 (5 bases). CDR1 is LNHDA, CDR2 SQIVND, per germline (reference sequence). Trimming pared 4 bases from V and 2 bases from J, leaving 20 bases between. CDR3 length: 17 residues. CDR3 DNA sequence: TGTGCCAGTAGTAGGATTAGGGGCGAGAAAATAAACTATGGCTACACCTTC. Encoded protein: CASSRIRGEKINYGYTF.

The V gene is TRBV19, the J gene TRBJ2-2; the D is unclear. CDR3 length: 14 residues. The V gene's germline CDR1 is LNHDA and CDR2 SQIVND (reference sequence). The V end lost 2 bases, the J end lost 6 bases, and 10 bases lay between the germline ends. This chain's CDR3 is CASSITDGPGELFF. The CDR3 coding sequence is TGTGCCAGTAGTATAACGGACGGACCCGGGGAGCTGTTTTTT. Full variable domain (remainder filled in from reference TRBV19 and TRBJ2-2): DGGITQSPKYLFRKEGQNVTLSCEQNLNHDAMYWYRQDPGQGLRLIYYSQIVNDFQKGDIAEGYSVSREKKESFPLTVTSAQKNPTAFYLCASSITDGPGELFFGEGSRLTVL.

V gene TRBV7-9 combines with J gene TRBJ2-5, with D uncertain. The V gene's germline CDR1 is SEHNR and CDR2 FQNEAQ (reference sequence). V was shortened by 5 bases and J by 3 bases, with 4 bases between the two germline ends. The CDR3 length is 11 residues. CDR3 in DNA: TGTGCCAGCAGCGAGGAAGAGACCCAGTACTTC. Protein sequence: CASSEEETQYF.

The chain uses TRBV2 and TRBJ2-1; D uncertain. This CDR3 contains 10 residues. Germline CDR1 is SNHLY and CDR2 is FYNNEI. The germline V and J ends were trimmed by 8 bases and 7 bases, with 6 bases remaining between them. The CDR3 nucleotides read TGTGCCAGCGAGATAAATGAGCAGTTCTTC. Encoded protein: CASEINEQFF.

The chain is built from TRBV30 and TRBJ1-1; unclear D gene. CDR1 and CDR2 (germline): GTSNPN, SVGIG (reference sequence). This CDR3 spans 13 amino acids. Deletions cut 1 base from V and 0 bases from J, with 6 bases between. In DNA, the CDR3 is TGTGCCTGGAGTGGTCAGGTGAACACTGAAGCTTTCTTT. Protein product: CAWSGQVNTEAFF.

The rearrangement uses TRBV4-1 and TRBJ1-1; D not resolved. Between the trimmed V and J ends, which lost 2 bases and 3 bases, there was a span of 7 bases. There are 13 residues in the CDR3. CDR1 is MGHRA, CDR2 YSYEKL, per germline. The CDR3 loop reads CASSQYQDTEAFF. CDR3 DNA sequence: TGCGCCAGCAGCCAATATCAGGACACTGAAGCTTTCTTT.

J is TRBJ1-6 and V is TRBV2; unclear D gene. The CDR3 has 12 amino acids. The V gene lost 6 bases and the J gene lost 7 bases, with 7 bases spanning the gap. Per germline, CDR1 SNHLY and CDR2 FYNNEI. The CDR3 here is CASRGMNSPLHF. CDR3 bases: TGTGCCAGCAGAGGGATGAATTCACCCCTCCACTTT.

This chain connects TRBV11-2 to TRBJ2-7, with TRBD1 identical over 7 bases. Germline V gene data show CDR1 as SGHAT and CDR2 as FQNNGV. Trimming at V came to 5 bases and at J to 5 bases, leaving 12 bases not matched to a gene. This CDR3 has 15 amino acids. The CDR3 sequence: CASSITTGVEDEQYV. CDR3 DNA: TGTGCCAGCAGCATTACTACAGGGGTTGAGGACGAGCAGTACGTC.

This rearrangement joins TRBV6-1 to TRBJ2-2; TRBD1 might be the D (5 bases). Germline V gene lookup returns CDR1 MNHNS and CDR2 SASEGT. Trimming stripped 2 bases from V and 6 bases from J, with 7 bases between. There are 13 residues in the CDR3. CDR3: CASSEPRAGELFF. The CDR3 region has the DNA TGTGCCAGCAGTGAACCCAGGGCCGGGGAGCTGTTTTTT.

J is TRBJ1-1 and V is TRBV19, with D tentatively TRBD1 (5 bases). Trimming shortened V by 1 base and J by 5 bases, and 17 bases separated the two germline ends. This CDR3 has 16 residues. The germline gives CDR1 LNHDA, CDR2 SQIVND (reference sequence). The CDR3 here is CASSIGPRVGRTEAFF. As DNA, the CDR3 is TGTGCCAGTAGTATAGGACCTCGGGTGGGACGGACTGAAGCTTTCTTT.